One and the same sample provided the 32 T cell receptor beta chains below, sequenced in a study of blood T cells in healthy people across ages. With a J-beta primer mix and a sample-barcoded 5' primer, a second PCR ran 7 to 11 cycles. TCRdb reanalysed the 5' RACE reads using MiXCR and keeps one entry per CDR3 protein. This sample has about 1.4 million distinct CDR3 sequences, with approximately 59% found just once. The sequenced sample consisted of blood. The source of these receptors is a young man in good health.

CDR3 sequence reads: CASRAREVYETQYF. The CDR3 region has the DNA TGTGCCAGCAGGGCCCGGGAGGTCTATGAGACCCAGTACTTC. This chain connects TRBV6-1 to TRBJ2-7, with TRBD2 identical over 7 bases. The end of the DNA is better explained by TRBJ2-5, so the J call may be wrong. The CDR3 extends over 14 amino acids. The germline gives CDR1 MNHNS, CDR2 SASEGT.

This clonotype was picked up many times. This chain links TRBV6-6 with TRBJ2-3; no clear D. Trimming shortened V by 8 bases and J by 1 base, and 13 bases separated the two germline ends. This CDR3 has 14 amino acids. In germline, CDR1 is MNHNY, CDR2 SVGAGI (reference sequence). This CDR3 is CASEDLRGTDTQYF. CDR3 coding DNA: TGTGCCAGCGAAGACCTTCGGGGCACAGATACGCAGTATTTT.

The gene calls are TRBV28 and TRBJ2-2, with D perhaps matching TRBD1 or TRBD2 (5 bases each). The CDR3 runs 13 residues. Germline CDR1 reads MDHEN; CDR2 reads SYDVKM. V shed 7 bases and J shed 4 bases, with 10 bases lying between them. The CDR3 DNA follows: TGTGCCAGCACAGCAGGGAGCACCGGGGAGCTGTTTTTT. Protein: CASTAGSTGELFF.

The CDR3 coding sequence is TGTGCCAGCAGTGAGGGACAGACTAATTCACCCCTCCACTTT. Protein product: CASSEGQTNSPLHF. The gene calls are TRBV2 and TRBJ1-6; TRBD1 aligns across 7 bases. The germline CDR1 and CDR2 sequences are SNHLY and FYNNEI. After removal of 3 bases from V and 6 bases from J, the junction contained 2 bases not matched to a gene. This CDR3 has 14 residues.

The rearrangement uses TRBV7-9 and TRBJ2-7; either TRBD1 or TRBD2 may supply D (5 bases each). The CDR3 is 16 residues long. Germline CDR1 is SEHNR and CDR2 is FQNEAQ (reference sequence). V lost 3 bases and J 3 bases, leaving 18 bases between the germline ends. In DNA, the CDR3 is TGTGCCAGCAGCTTTACATCCGGGGACGCAGGCTACGAGCAGTACTTC. This sequence encodes CASSFTSGDAGYEQYF. Full variable domain (rest looked up from reference TRBV7-9 and TRBJ2-7): DTGVSQNPRHKITKRGQNVTFRCDPISEHNRLYWYRQTLGQGPEFLTYFQNEAQLEKSRLLSDRFSAERPKGSFSTLEIQRTEQGDSAMYLCASSFTSGDAGYEQYFGPGTRLTVT.

The chain links TRBV27 to TRBJ2-5, with D tentatively TRBD1 (6 bases). From germline, CDR1 is MNHEY and CDR2 SMNVEV (reference sequence). The V end lost 5 bases, the J end lost 3 bases, and 16 bases lay between the germline ends. This CDR3 region has 15 residues. The CDR3 here is CASSPNTGTEETQYF. The CDR3 DNA sequence: TGTGCCAGCAGTCCAAATACAGGGACCGAAGAGACCCAGTACTTC.

This chain uses TRBV4-1 with TRBJ2-7, with TRBD2 as a possible D gene (5 bases). The V and J ends lost 2 bases and 1 base respectively, with 18 bases between them. This CDR3 region has 17 residues. Germline lookup yields CDR1 MGHRA and CDR2 YSYEKL. In nucleotides, the CDR3 is TGCGCCAGCAGCCAAATTAAAAACCGGGATCCTTCCTACGAGCAGTACTTC. Translating gives CASSQIKNRDPSYEQYF.

This clonotype was observed a few times. One end of the junction does not line up with germline, which may come from a read error. This chain links TRBV28 with TRBJ2-4; 8 bases fit TRBD2. The DNA end lines up better with TRBJ2-5; the J call may be wrong. This CDR3 region has 14 residues. Per the germline V gene, CDR1 is MDHEN and CDR2 is SYDVKM. CDR3 sequence reads: CASTPAGGQGTQYF. CDR3 nucleotides: TGTGCCAGCACTCCCGCGGGGGGACAAGGGACCCAGTACTTC.

The V gene is TRBV6-2 or TRBV6-3, the J gene TRBJ2-5; TRBD2 matches at 10 bases. CDR1 is MNHEY and CDR2 is SVGEGT in the germline V gene. J gave up 3 bases and V 4 bases, and 5 bases lay outside the gene matches. This CDR3 contains 15 residues. The CDR3 loop reads CASSSLAGRKETQYF. DNA for the CDR3: TGTGCCAGCAGTTCACTAGCGGGGCGAAAAGAGACCCAGTACTTC.

A few counts support this clonotype. J is TRBJ1-2 and V is TRBV29-1; 7 positions agree with TRBD1. Losses at the gene ends were 2 bases for V and 6 bases for J; bases not matched to a gene: 9. CDR1 and CDR2 (germline): SQVTM, ANQGSEA. This CDR3 contains 14 residues. The CDR3 bases are TGCAGCGTTGAATTCTGGGCAGGGGGAGATGGCTACACCTTC. Translating gives CSVEFWAGGDGYTF.

This clonotype was seen a few times. The chain uses TRBV9 and TRBJ1-2, with a possible D match to TRBD1 (5 bases). V was cut by 4 bases and J by 8 bases, with 12 bases left in between. Looked up from germline, CDR1 is SGDLS and CDR2 is YYNGEE. This CDR3 has 12 amino acids. This chain's CDR3 is CASSPLGDGYTF. CDR3 bases: TGTGCCAGCAGCCCGCTTGGGGACGGCTACACCTTC.

This chain connects TRBV15 to TRBJ2-1; D is possibly TRBD2 (5 bases). Trimming took off 0 bases at V and 13 bases at J, with 16 bases between the two ends. This CDR3 contains 14 residues. Germline CDR1 LNHNV, CDR2 YYDKDF (reference sequence). CDR3: CATSRDRDGGVQFF. The CDR3 DNA reads as TGTGCCACCAGCAGAGATAGGGATGGAGGAGTACAGTTCTTC.

This clonotype was seen a handful of times. This rearrangement joins TRBV10-3 to TRBJ2-5; either TRBD1 or TRBD2 may fit D (5 bases each). V was cut by 3 bases and J by 0 bases, with 8 bases left in between. The CDR3 spans 14 residues. The germline V gene has CDR1 ENHRY and CDR2 SYGVKD. Here the CDR3 DNA reads TGTGCCATCAGTGATCAGGGACACCAAGAGACCCAGTACTTC. It yields the protein CAISDQGHQETQYF.

V usage is TRBV12-3 or TRBV12-4 and J usage is TRBJ1-6; D is possibly TRBD1 (5 bases). The V end lost 2 bases, the J end lost 7 bases, and 9 bases lay between the germline ends. CDR3 length: 14 residues. CDR3 sequence reads: CASSLSGENSPLHF. DNA of the CDR3: TGTGCCAGCAGTTTATCGGGGGAAAATTCACCCCTCCACTTT.

The rearrangement uses TRBV7-2 and TRBJ2-5; TRBD1 matches at 7 bases. Per germline, CDR1 SGHTA and CDR2 FQGNSA. The CDR3 length is 15 residues. The V and J ends lost 2 bases and 11 bases, in that order; junction bases with no gene match: 14. The CDR3 loop reads CASSLRTGTEDEQYF. The CDR3, as DNA: TGTGCCAGCAGCTTACGGACCGGGACAGAAGATGAGCAGTACTTC. Supplemented by reference TRBV7-2 and TRBJ2-5, the full variable domain reads GAGVSQSPSNKVTEKGKDVELRCDPISGHTALYWYRQSLGQGLEFLIYFQGNSAPDKSGLPSDRFSAERTGGSVSTLTIQRTQQEDSAVYLCASSLRTGTEDEQYFGPGTRLLVL.

The J gene is TRBJ2-2, the V gene TRBV10-3; D assignment may be TRBD1 or TRBD2 (5 bases each). The V gene's germline CDR1 is ENHRY and CDR2 SYGVKD. V was clipped by 8 bases and J by 0 bases, with 10 bases between them. The CDR3 totals 14 residues. The CDR3 coding sequence is TGTGCCATCCCAAGGGGACCGAACACCGGGGAGCTGTTTTTT. This codes for CAIPRGPNTGELFF.

V and J are TRBV5-1 and TRBJ2-7; maybe TRBD1 (6 bases). The CDR3 sequence is 15 residues long. The germline gives CDR1 SGHRS, CDR2 YFSETQ. The V end lost 0 bases, the J end lost 7 bases, and 17 bases lay between the germline ends. Here the CDR3 reads CASSLAKQGLGEQYF. In DNA, the CDR3 is TGCGCCAGCAGCTTGGCCAAACAGGGCCTCGGAGAGCAGTACTTC.

The rearrangement links TRBV27 to TRBJ2-7, with 7 bases matching TRBD1. Looked up from germline, CDR1 is MNHEY and CDR2 is SMNVEV (reference sequence). This CDR3 spans 14 amino acids. V gave up 5 bases and J gave up 3 bases; unmatched junction bases: 7. The CDR3 DNA is TGTGCCAGCAGTCTGACAGGGATCGGCTACGAGCAGTACTTC. This gives the protein CASSLTGIGYEQYF.

This clonotype has more than one count but fewer than ten. The rearrangement joins TRBV9 to TRBJ1-2, with 7 bases matching TRBD1. From germline, CDR1 is SGDLS and CDR2 YYNGEE. V shed 3 bases and J 4 bases; nucleotides not matched to a gene: 9. This CDR3 contains 15 residues. CDR3 sequence reads: CASSGQGPLGYGYTF. CDR3 sequence (DNA): TGTGCCAGCAGCGGACAGGGACCCCTTGGCTATGGCTACACCTTC.

V usage is TRBV10-2 and J usage is TRBJ1-2; 7 bases agree with TRBD1. V gave up 2 bases and J gave up 6 bases; unmatched junction bases: 9. Germline loops: CDR1 WSHSY, CDR2 SAAADI. CDR3 length: 15 residues. Here the CDR3 DNA reads TGCGCCAGCAGTGAGCAGACAGGGATGGCGGATGGCTACACCTTC. Its translation is CASSEQTGMADGYTF.

This clonotype was observed a few times. The chain is built from TRBV12-3 or TRBV12-4 and TRBJ1-6; 8 positions match TRBD1. The V segment lost 4 bases and the J segment 5 bases; nucleotides outside the gene matches: 7. The CDR3 extends over 16 amino acids. CDR3 loop: CASSYRDRTNNSPLHF. The CDR3 nucleotides are TGTGCCAGCAGTTACCGGGACAGGACTAATAATTCACCCCTCCACTTT.

The DNA for the CDR3 is TGCAGTGCATCCCTGACAGGGACAGATACGCAGTATTTT. Translated: CSASLTGTDTQYF. The V call is TRBV20-1, the J call TRBJ2-3; 7 bases agree with TRBD1. This CDR3 is built from 13 residues. After removal of 6 bases from V and 3 bases from J, the junction contained 6 bases not matched to a gene. Per germline, CDR1 DFQATT and CDR2 SNEGSKA (reference sequence).

Remarks on this clonotype: The junction and the germline gene differ at one end; a read error may be behind it. For the CDR3, the DNA is TGTGCCAGCAGCTGGGGGGGGGACTCTAGCACAGATGCGCAGTATTTT. Encoded protein: CASSWGGDSSTDAQYF. The rearrangement links TRBV7-2 to TRBJ2-3; 7 bases map to TRBD2. From germline, CDR1 is SGHTA and CDR2 FQGNSA. The CDR3 covers 16 residues. The full variable domain, its missing parts supplied by reference TRBV7-2 and TRBJ2-3, is GAGVSQSPSNKVTEKGKDVELRCDPISGHTALYWYRQSLGQGLEFLIYFQGNSAPDKSGLPSDRFSAERTGGSVSTLTIQRTQQEDSAVYLCASSWGGDSSTDAQYFGPGTRLTVL.

The chain recombines TRBV10-2 with TRBJ1-4; 7 nucleotides align to TRBD1. CDR3 length: 14 amino acids. The V and J ends lost 8 bases and 0 bases, in that order; junction bases with no gene match: 3. Germline values: CDR1 WSHSY, CDR2 SAAADI. Here the CDR3 reads CASAQGATNEKLFF. The DNA for the CDR3 is TGCGCCAGCGCTCAGGGGGCAACTAATGAAAAACTGTTTTTT.

The CDR3 here is CATSRDRTSGARETQYF. CDR3 bases: TGTGCCACCAGCAGAGATCGGACTAGCGGGGCTAGGGAGACCCAGTACTTC. The chain combines TRBV15 with TRBJ2-7; 12 bases line up with TRBD2. The better agreement between TRBJ2-5 and the DNA end casts doubt on the J call. Germline CDR1 is LNHNV and CDR2 is YYDKDF (reference sequence). The CDR3 contains 17 residues.

This chain links TRBV28 with TRBJ1-4, with 7 bases identical to TRBD1. Germline CDR1 and CDR2: MDHEN and SYDVKM. CDR3 length: 18 amino acids. The V segment lost 2 bases and the J segment 8 bases; nucleotides outside the gene matches: 17. CDR3 DNA: TGTGCCAGCAGTTTACTCGAAGGGGCATACAGGGGTGGGGAAAAACTGTTTTTT. Protein product: CASSLLEGAYRGGEKLFF.

V and J are TRBV6-1 and TRBJ1-1; no firm D call. The CDR3 length is 15 residues. Germline lookup yields CDR1 MNHNS and CDR2 SASEGT. Trimming cost V 0 bases and J 1 base, with 9 bases left between them. The CDR3: CASSEADGGNTEAFF. In DNA, the CDR3 is TGTGCCAGCAGTGAAGCGGACGGAGGGAACACTGAAGCTTTCTTT.

The CDR3 spells CAWSVWRTQYF. DNA for the CDR3: TGTGCCTGGAGTGTATGGAGGACCCAGTACTTC. The V and J genes are TRBV30 and TRBJ2-5; D is unresolved. CDR1 GTSNPN and CDR2 SVGIG come from the germline V gene (reference sequence). The length of the CDR3 is 11 residues. Trimming shortened V by 0 bases and J by 7 bases, and 6 bases separated the two germline ends.

The chain recombines TRBV5-1 with TRBJ2-6, with D possibly matching TRBD1 (5 bases). In germline, CDR1 is SGHRS, CDR2 YFSETQ. The CDR3 is 16 amino acids. The germline V and J ends were trimmed by 4 bases and 0 bases, with 11 bases remaining between them. The CDR3 is CASSPRQTSGANVLTF. The CDR3 nucleotides are TGCGCCAGCAGCCCCCGACAGACCTCTGGGGCCAACGTCCTGACTTTC.

This clonotype has a handful of counts. This chain joins TRBV20-1 and TRBJ2-7, with a possible D match to TRBD1 (6 bases). Germline assignment: CDR1 DFQATT and CDR2 SNEGSKA (reference sequence). Between the trimmed V and J ends, which lost 5 bases and 0 bases, there was a span of 17 bases. CDR3 length: 15 residues. The CDR3 DNA is TGCAGTGCTCCCGGACAGAAGAAAAGCTCCTACGAGCAGTACTTC. Protein product: CSAPGQKKSSYEQYF.

This chain joins TRBV6-5 and TRBJ2-3; the match to TRBD2 covers 12 bases. CDR3 size: 14 residues. From germline, CDR1 is MNHEY and CDR2 SVGAGI. The V and J ends lost 6 bases and 6 bases, in that order; junction bases with no gene match: 4. The CDR3 loop is CASRSSGRADTQYF. The CDR3 bases are TGTGCCAGCAGGTCTAGCGGGAGGGCCGATACGCAGTATTTT.

The chain joins TRBV29-1 to TRBJ2-6; no clear D gene. Trimming took 6 bases from V and 0 from J, leaving 6 bases between them. Germline loops: CDR1 SQVTM, CDR2 ANQGSEA. The length of the CDR3 is 13 residues. Here the CDR3 reads CSVQASGANVLTF. CDR3 sequence (DNA): TGCAGCGTCCAAGCCTCTGGGGCCAACGTCCTGACTTTC.